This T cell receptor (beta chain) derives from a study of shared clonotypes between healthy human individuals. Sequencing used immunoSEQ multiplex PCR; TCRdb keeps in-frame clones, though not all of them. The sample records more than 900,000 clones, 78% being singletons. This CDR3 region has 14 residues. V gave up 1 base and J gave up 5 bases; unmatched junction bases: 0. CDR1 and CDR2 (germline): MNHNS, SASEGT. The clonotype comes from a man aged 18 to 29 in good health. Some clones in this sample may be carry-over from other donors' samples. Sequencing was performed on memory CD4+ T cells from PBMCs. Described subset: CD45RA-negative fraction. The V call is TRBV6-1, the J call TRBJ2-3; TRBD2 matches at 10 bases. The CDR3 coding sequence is TGTGCCAGCAGTGAAGGACTAGCGGGAGATACGCAGTATTTT. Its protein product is CASSEGLAGDTQYF.